This is a list of T cell receptor beta chains from one sample in a study of T-cell reconstitution after alpha-beta-depleted transplantation in children. TCRdb re-analysed the PCR reads in MiXCR, keeping a single row per CDR3 protein. The sample holds about 610,000 distinct CDR3 sequences, 25% to 30% seen once. The sample in question was PBMCs, obtained before TCRalphabeta/CD19-depleted stem cell transplant. These receptor sequences come from a boy younger than two with Wiskott-Aldrich syndrome, due to receive a stem cell transplant. Each CDR3 is given with its conserved first and last residue. A D gene is named only where the DNA matches it firmly. Expanded clones get a size class; other rows say once, few or many, or leave the size out.

DNA	CDR3	size	D	J	V
TGCAGTGCTCCCCGGCAGGGGTTC	CSAPRQGF	few	.	TRBJ2-1	TRBV20-1
TGTGCCAGCAGTGTCGTCGAAGAGCAGTTCTTC	CASSVVEEQFF	few	.	TRBJ2-1	TRBV12-3/TRBV12-4
TGTGCCAGCGGTCAGGGATATGGTGGGCTTTTCTTC	CASGQGYGGLFF	.	.	TRBJ2-1	TRBV6-2/TRBV6-3
TGCGCCAGCAGCCAAGCCCTCGACGGTTACACCGGGGAGCTGTTTTTT	CASSQALDGYTGELFF	.	.	TRBJ2-2	TRBV4-1
TGCGCCAGCAGCTTGGTCTTACGGGAAGTCGCTGAAGCTTTCTTT	CASSLVLREVAEAFF	few	.	TRBJ1-1	TRBV5-1
TGCAGTGCTAGGACTAGCGGGAGGCGCCAGGCTCCCCAGTACTTC	CSARTSGRRQAPQYF	.	TRBD2	TRBJ2-5	TRBV20-1
TGCGCCAGCACCTCAACTAGCGGGTATTACAATGAGCAGTTCTTC	CASTSTSGYYNEQFF	few	TRBD2	TRBJ2-1	TRBV5-1
TGTGCCAGCTCACCACGGGCTAGCGCGGGCAATGAGCAGTTCTTC	CASSPRASAGNEQFF	.	.	TRBJ2-1	TRBV18
TGTGCCAGCAGCCTTGACAGGGACTGGGGCTACACCTTC	CASSLDRDWGYTF	few	TRBD1	TRBJ1-2	TRBV11-2
TGTGCCAGCAGTGTCGGGGTTCTGGAGCCTTTCTTT	CASSVGVLEPFF	.	.	TRBJ1-1	TRBV28
TGCAGTGCTGAGGGACTAGCGGGAGCCCGAGCCTACAATGAGCAGTTCTTC	CSAEGLAGARAYNEQFF	.	TRBD2	TRBJ2-1	TRBV20-1
TGCGCCAGCAGCTTGGGAGACAGAAACAATGAGCAGTTCTTC	CASSLGDRNNEQFF	.	.	TRBJ2-1	TRBV5-1
TGCGCCAGCAGCTTGGAGGGGACATACTACGAGCAGTACTTC	CASSLEGTYYEQYF	few	.	TRBJ2-7	TRBV5-1
TGCGCCAGCAGCCAAGGTTTCCAGGGAGCTCAGCCAAACTACGAGCAGTACTTC	CASSQGFQGAQPNYEQYF	.	.	TRBJ2-7	TRBV4-1
TGCGCCAGCAGCCACCCCCCGACAGGGGGCGCGACTAGCGGGGTCCTCACAGATACGCAGTATTTT	CASSHPPTGGATSGVLTDTQYF	.	.	TRBJ2-3	TRBV4-1
TGTGCCATCAGTGATTCGACTAGCGGAAAGACCGAGCAGTACTTC	CAISDSTSGKTEQYF	.	TRBD2	TRBJ2-7	TRBV10-3
TGTGCCAGCAGCTTAAGTTTATCTGGCGGTAGAAACATTCAGTACTTC	CASSLSLSGGRNIQYF	few	.	TRBJ2-4	TRBV7-8
TGTGCCACCCGCGAGAGTCTGAACACTGAAGCTTTCTTT	CATRESLNTEAFF	.	.	TRBJ1-1	TRBV10-3
TGTGCCAGCAGAGGTTTACCCAGGGACAGAATAACCAATGAGCAGTTCTTC	CASRGLPRDRITNEQFF	.	TRBD1	TRBJ2-1	TRBV25-1
TGTGCCAGCAGCTTAGCGCCCATAGGGGTAAGAACTGAAGCTTTCTTT	CASSLAPIGVRTEAFF	few	.	TRBJ1-1	TRBV7-2
TGTGCCAGCAGCTCCCGACAGGGAGGGGTAGGCGAGCAGTACTTC	CASSSRQGGVGEQYF	.	.	TRBJ2-7	TRBV7-2
TGTGCCAGCACCTTTTCGGGACTCGGCCAAGAGACCCAGTACTTC	CASTFSGLGQETQYF	.	.	TRBJ2-5	TRBV6-1
TGTGCCAGCAGCTTACTCGGAAACACCGGGGAGCTGTTTTTT	CASSLLGNTGELFF	many	.	TRBJ2-2	TRBV5-1
TGTGCCATCACGGGCGGGAGTACAGATACGCAGTATTTT	CAITGGSTDTQYF	few	TRBD2	TRBJ2-3	TRBV10-3
TGTGCCAGCAGTTTAAGACAGTCGGGACTCTCAACGCAGTATTTT	CASSLRQSGLSTQYF	few	.	TRBJ2-3	TRBV27
TGTGCCAGCAGTGAAGGTGGAGGGGGCGGAACATTGGCCTCAAATACGCAGTATTTT	CASSEGGGGGTLASNTQYF	.	.	TRBJ2-3	TRBV25-1
TGTGCCAGCAGCCAATCACAGCCTCGGAATGAGCAGTTCTTC	CASSQSQPRNEQFF	few	.	TRBJ2-1	TRBV3-1
TGCAGTGCCGGGACGGTAACCTACAATGAGCAGTTCTTC	CSAGTVTYNEQFF	.	.	TRBJ2-1	TRBV20-1
TGTGCCATCAGTGAGGACAGGGAACTCTACGAGCAGTACTTC	CAISEDRELYEQYF	.	TRBD1	TRBJ2-7	TRBV10-3
TGTGCCAGCAGTTTTAATGGTCCCCAAATGGGCGAGCAGTACTTC	CASSFNGPQMGEQYF	.	.	TRBJ2-7	TRBV12-3/TRBV12-4
TGTGCCAGTAGTACCACCGGGACAGCAGGCTATGGCTACACCTTC	CASSTTGTAGYGYTF	few	TRBD1	TRBJ1-2	TRBV19
TGTGCCAGCAGCTTCTCGACTAGCGGAAACAATGAGCAGTTCTTC	CASSFSTSGNNEQFF	.	TRBD2	TRBJ2-1	TRBV14
TGTGCCAGCAGCTACTGGCTAGCGGGAGGGCCTCACTTC	CASSYWLAGGPHF	.	TRBD2	TRBJ2-7	TRBV12-3/TRBV12-4
TGTGCCAGCAGTTTATCAGGGGGACCCTATAGCAATCAGCCCCAGCATTTT	CASSLSGGPYSNQPQHF	.	.	TRBJ1-5	TRBV27
TGCAGTGCTAGGAAGATACAGGGTGGCACTGAAGCTTTCTTT	CSARKIQGGTEAFF	.	.	TRBJ1-1	TRBV20-1
TGTGCCTGGAGTGCCAGGGGCGCAGATACGCAGTATTTT	CAWSARGADTQYF	.	.	TRBJ2-3	TRBV30
TGTGCCAGCAGCTTAGCTCTAGCGGGAGCCTTTAACAATGAGCAGTTCTTC	CASSLALAGAFNNEQFF	few	TRBD2	TRBJ2-1	TRBV7-9
TGCAGTGCTAGAGATATTCGGCAGCAGATCTCTGGGGCCAACGTCCTGACTTTC	CSARDIRQQISGANVLTF	few	.	TRBJ2-6	TRBV20-1
TGCGCCAGCAGCTTGATCGGGAGCCTGGAAAAGGGAGCCGGGGAGCTGTTTTTT	CASSLIGSLEKGAGELFF	.	.	TRBJ2-2	TRBV5-1
TGCGCCAGCAGCTTGCTCTCACCGACAAACTACGAGCAGTACTTC	CASSLLSPTNYEQYF	few	.	TRBJ2-7	TRBV5-1
TGTGCCAGCAGTGATTGGACTCGGAATGAAGAGACCCAGTACTTC	CASSDWTRNEETQYF	few	.	TRBJ2-5	TRBV25-1
TGCGCCAGCAGCTTGAACTCCCTCAACGGCTACGAGCAGTACTTC	CASSLNSLNGYEQYF	.	.	TRBJ2-7	TRBV5-1
TGTGCCAGCTCACCCTTCGCAGGGGGCTACCACGAGCAGTACTTC	CASSPFAGGYHEQYF	.	TRBD1	TRBJ2-7	TRBV18
TGCAGTGCCATTGATACCTCCTACAATGAGCAGTTCTTC	CSAIDTSYNEQFF	.	.	TRBJ2-1	TRBV20-1
TGTGCCAGCAGTTCCTACATCACACTTGGTGAAAAACTGTTTTTT	CASSSYITLGEKLFF	few	.	TRBJ1-4	TRBV27
TGCAGCGAATGGACTAGCGGGAGGGATACGAATGAGCAGTTCTTC	CSEWTSGRDTNEQFF	once	TRBD2	TRBJ2-1	TRBV29-1
TGTGCCAGCAGCCCCCGGGCCTCCCGGGAGACCCAGTACTTC	CASSPRASRETQYF	few	.	TRBJ2-5	TRBV7-9
TGTGCCAGCAGTTTAGAGGGCACCTACGAGCAGTACTTC	CASSLEGTYEQYF	few	.	TRBJ2-7	TRBV12-3/TRBV12-4
TGCAGTGCTAGAGACAAGATAGGCTACAATGAGCAGTTCTTC	CSARDKIGYNEQFF	few	.	TRBJ2-1	TRBV20-1
TGTGCCAGCAGTTTAGAGCCCAGGGATGCCGAGCAGTACTTC	CASSLEPRDAEQYF	.	.	TRBJ2-7	TRBV27
TGTGCCAGCAGTAGACCGGGACAGAGGGAGCAGTACTTC	CASSRPGQREQYF	.	TRBD1	TRBJ2-7	TRBV6-6
TGTGCCAGCAGCTTTTCCCAGGGAAACGAGCAGTACTTC	CASSFSQGNEQYF	.	.	TRBJ2-7	TRBV11-2
TGTGCCATCAGTGCAAGGGGGCGGAACACTGAAGCTTTCTTT	CAISARGRNTEAFF	few	TRBD1	TRBJ1-1	TRBV10-3
TGTGCCAGCAGGCTGGGGACGGGATGGCGTCGTGAGCAGTTCTTC	CASRLGTGWRREQFF	few	.	TRBJ2-1	TRBV6-1